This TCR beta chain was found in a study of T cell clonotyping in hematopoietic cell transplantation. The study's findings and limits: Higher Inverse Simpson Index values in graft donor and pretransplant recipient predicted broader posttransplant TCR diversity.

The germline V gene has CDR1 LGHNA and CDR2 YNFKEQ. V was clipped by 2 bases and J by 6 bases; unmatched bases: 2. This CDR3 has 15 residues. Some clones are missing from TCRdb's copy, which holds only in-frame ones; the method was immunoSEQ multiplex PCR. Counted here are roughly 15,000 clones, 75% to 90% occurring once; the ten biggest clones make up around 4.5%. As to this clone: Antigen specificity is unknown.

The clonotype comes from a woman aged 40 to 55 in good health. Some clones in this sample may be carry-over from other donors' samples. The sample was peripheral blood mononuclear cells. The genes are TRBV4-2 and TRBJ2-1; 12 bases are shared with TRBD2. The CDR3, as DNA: TGTGCCAGCAGCCAATCTAGCGGGAGGGGCAATGAGCAGTTCTTC. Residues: CASSQSSGRGNEQFF.